The 9 T cell receptor beta chains below come from one sample, sequenced in a study of OX40 agonist ivuxolimab in advanced cancers. The table came from immunoSEQ multiplex PCR; TCRdb's copy has only in-frame clones and leaves some out. The sample has roughly 66,000 clones, approximately 80% seen once. The sample in question was CD4+ or CD8+ T cells sorted from blood, obtained in a trial of the OX40 agonist ivuxolimab. All receptors derive from an adult with an advanced solid tumor such as melanoma, head and neck, liver or kidney cancer.

This clone was detected once. The chain has TRBV6-1 and TRBJ1-2; D unclear. The germline V gene encodes CDR1 MNHNS and CDR2 SASEGT. The CDR3 contains 13 residues. V was trimmed by 4 bases and J by 3 bases, leaving 9 bases between them. The CDR3 spells CASSAGFYYGYTF. The CDR3 DNA reads TGTGCCAGCAGTGCGGGTTTCTACTATGGCTACACCTTC.

This chain uses TRBV6-1 with TRBJ2-3; the match to TRBD1 covers 9 bases. This CDR3 contains 14 residues. Germline V CDR1 and CDR2: MNHNS, SASEGT. Trimming at V came to 6 bases and at J to 3 bases, leaving 4 bases not matched to a gene. The CDR3 region is CASRPGQGTDTQYF. The CDR3, as DNA: TGTGCCAGCAGACCGGGACAGGGAACAGATACGCAGTATTTT.

The chain carries TRBV7-3 and TRBJ1-4; a weak D match, TRBD1 (5 bases). Trimming stripped 3 bases from V and 0 bases from J, with 8 bases between. Germline CDR1 is SGHTA and CDR2 is FQGTGA. This CDR3 comprises 15 residues. This CDR3 is CASSLTGATNEKLFF. The DNA for the CDR3 is TGTGCCAGCAGCTTGACGGGGGCAACTAATGAAAAACTGTTTTTT.

The chain links TRBV10-1 to TRBJ2-4; D gene unclear. The germline gives CDR1 WNHNN, CDR2 SYGVQD (reference sequence). The CDR3 is made up of 13 amino acids. V lost 4 bases and J lost 2, with 6 bases in between. The CDR3 reads CASSGNPKNIQYF. In nucleotides, the CDR3 is TGCGCCAGCAGTGGGAATCCCAAAAACATTCAGTACTTC.

This clone appeared a single time. The CDR3 DNA follows: TGCGCCAGCAGCGCTCTAGCCCAAGAGACCCAGTACTTC. Amino acid sequence: CASSALAQETQYF. This sequence joins TRBV5-1 and TRBJ2-5; a possible D gene is TRBD2 (5 bases). CDR3 length: 13 amino acids. Germline-derived CDR1 and CDR2 are SGHRS and YFSETQ. The ends were cut back, 4 bases at V and 1 base at J, with 8 bases in the middle. The complete variable domain, with remaining parts taken from reference TRBV5-1 and TRBJ2-5, reads KAGVTQTPRYLIKTRGQQVTLSCSPISGHRSVSWYQQTPGQGLQFLFEYFSETQRNKGNFPGRFSGRQFSNSRSEMNVSTLELGDSALYLCASSALAQETQYFGPGTRLLVL.

In this sample, this clone turned up once. The V call is TRBV6-1, the J call TRBJ2-7; D is unclear. Germline CDR1 MNHNS, CDR2 SASEGT. V was trimmed by 2 bases and J by 4 bases, leaving 6 bases between them. This CDR3 contains 12 residues. Written as DNA, the CDR3 is TGTGCCAGCAGTGAAATCGGTTACGAGCAGTACTTC. This translates into CASSEIGYEQYF.

The V gene is TRBV5-8, the J gene TRBJ2-7, with 11 bases that match TRBD2. The germline gives CDR1 SGHTS, CDR2 YDEGEE. After removal of 2 bases from V and 3 bases from J, the junction contained 4 bases not matched to a gene. The CDR3 runs to 15 residues. The CDR3 bases are TGTGCCAGCAGCTTTGAAGGGACTAGCGGCTACGAGCAGTACTTC. Residues: CASSFEGTSGYEQYF. Looking up the rest from reference TRBV5-8 and TRBJ2-7 gives the full variable domain: EAGVTQSPTHLIKTRGQQATLRCSPISGHTSVYWYQQALGLGLQFLLWYDEGEERNRGNFPPRFSGRQFPNYSSELNVNALELEDSALYLCASSFEGTSGYEQYFGPGTRLTVT.

The chain is built from TRBV18 and TRBJ1-1; possible D gene TRBD1, 5 bases. The CDR3 runs 14 residues. With 1 base removed from V and 4 bases from J, the gap between germline ends came to 10 bases. Looked up from germline, CDR1 is KGHSH and CDR2 is LQKENI. Written as DNA, the CDR3 is TGTGCCAGCTCACCACGCCAGGGAGGCACTGAAGCTTTCTTT. This gives the protein CASSPRQGGTEAFF.

This rearrangement joins TRBV5-1 to TRBJ1-6, with D possibly being TRBD1 (5 bases). CDR1 is SGHRS, CDR2 YFSETQ, per germline. V lost 2 bases and J lost 8, with 8 bases in between. The CDR3 is 13 amino acids. The CDR3 DNA is TGCGCCAGCAGCTTAGACAGACATTCACCCCTCCACTTT. As protein: CASSLDRHSPLHF.